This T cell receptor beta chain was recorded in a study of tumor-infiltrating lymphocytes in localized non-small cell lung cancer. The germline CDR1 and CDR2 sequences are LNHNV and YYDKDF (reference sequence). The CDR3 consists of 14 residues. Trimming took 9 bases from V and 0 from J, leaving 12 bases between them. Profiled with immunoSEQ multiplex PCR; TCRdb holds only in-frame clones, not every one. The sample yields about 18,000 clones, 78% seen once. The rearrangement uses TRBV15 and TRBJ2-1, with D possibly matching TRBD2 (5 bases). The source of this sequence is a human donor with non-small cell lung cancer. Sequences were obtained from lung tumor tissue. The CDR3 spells CATRRGSSYNEQFF. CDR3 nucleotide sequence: TGTGCCACTAGGCGTGGGAGCTCCTACAATGAGCAGTTCTTC.